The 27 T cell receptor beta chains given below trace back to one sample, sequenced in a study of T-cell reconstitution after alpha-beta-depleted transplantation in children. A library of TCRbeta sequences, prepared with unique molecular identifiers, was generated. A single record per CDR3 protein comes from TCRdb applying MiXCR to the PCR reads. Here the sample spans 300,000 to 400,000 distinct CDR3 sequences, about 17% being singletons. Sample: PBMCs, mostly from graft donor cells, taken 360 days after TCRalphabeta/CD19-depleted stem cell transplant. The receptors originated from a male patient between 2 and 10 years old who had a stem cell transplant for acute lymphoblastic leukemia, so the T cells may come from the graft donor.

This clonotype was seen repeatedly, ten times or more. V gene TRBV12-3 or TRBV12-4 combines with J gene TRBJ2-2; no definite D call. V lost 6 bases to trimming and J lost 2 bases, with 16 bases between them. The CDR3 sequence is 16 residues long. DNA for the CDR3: TGTGCCAGCAGCCAACCGAGGTTCACCAACACCGGGGAGCTGTTTTTT. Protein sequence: CASSQPRFTNTGELFF.

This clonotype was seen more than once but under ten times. This CDR3 is CASSPDPTGQPQHF. CDR3 sequence (DNA): TGTGCCAGCAGCCCAGACCCGACTGGTCAGCCCCAGCATTTT. The gene calls are TRBV7-9 and TRBJ1-5, with D unclear. The CDR3 has 14 amino acids. V shed 5 bases and J shed 6 bases, with 14 bases lying between them. Germline lookup yields CDR1 SEHNR and CDR2 FQNEAQ (reference sequence).

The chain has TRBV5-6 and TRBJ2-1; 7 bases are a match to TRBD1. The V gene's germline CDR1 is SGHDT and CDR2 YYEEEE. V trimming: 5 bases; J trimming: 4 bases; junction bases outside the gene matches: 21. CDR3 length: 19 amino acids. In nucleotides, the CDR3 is TGTGCCAGCAGGCTAGGGACAGTGGCAGCTTTTGACATATACAATGAGCAGTTCTTC. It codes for CASRLGTVAAFDIYNEQFF.

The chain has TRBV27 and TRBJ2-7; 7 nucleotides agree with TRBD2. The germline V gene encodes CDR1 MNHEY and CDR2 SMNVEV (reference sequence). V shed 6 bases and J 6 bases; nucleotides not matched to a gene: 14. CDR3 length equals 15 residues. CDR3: CASSPGRGRFGEQYF. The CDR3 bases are TGTGCCAGCAGCCCTGGGCGCGGGAGATTCGGCGAGCAGTACTTC.

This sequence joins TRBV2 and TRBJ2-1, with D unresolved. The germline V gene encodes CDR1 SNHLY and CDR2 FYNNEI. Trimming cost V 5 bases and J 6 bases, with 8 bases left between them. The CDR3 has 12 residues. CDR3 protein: CASSPFSNEQFF. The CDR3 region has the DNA TGTGCCAGCAGTCCCTTTAGCAATGAGCAGTTCTTC.

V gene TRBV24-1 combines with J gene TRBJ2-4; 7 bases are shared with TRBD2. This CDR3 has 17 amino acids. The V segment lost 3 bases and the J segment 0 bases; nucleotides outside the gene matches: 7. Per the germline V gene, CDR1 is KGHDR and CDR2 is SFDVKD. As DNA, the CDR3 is TGTGCCACCAGTGATGGGGAGGGAGATCTAGCCAAAAACATTCAGTACTTC. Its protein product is CATSDGEGDLAKNIQYF.

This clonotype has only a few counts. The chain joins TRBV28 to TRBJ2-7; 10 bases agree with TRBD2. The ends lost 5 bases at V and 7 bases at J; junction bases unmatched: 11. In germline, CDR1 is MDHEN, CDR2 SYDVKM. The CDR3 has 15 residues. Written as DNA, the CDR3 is TGTGCCAGCAGTCTCTTGACGGGACTAGCGAGAGAGCAGTACTTC. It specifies CASSLLTGLAREQYF. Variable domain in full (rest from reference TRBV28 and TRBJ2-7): DVKVTQSSRYLVKRTGEKVFLECVQDMDHENMFWYRQDPGLGLRLIYFSYDVKMKEKGDIPEGYSVSREKKERFSLILESASTNQTSMYLCASSLLTGLAREQYFGPGTRLTVT.

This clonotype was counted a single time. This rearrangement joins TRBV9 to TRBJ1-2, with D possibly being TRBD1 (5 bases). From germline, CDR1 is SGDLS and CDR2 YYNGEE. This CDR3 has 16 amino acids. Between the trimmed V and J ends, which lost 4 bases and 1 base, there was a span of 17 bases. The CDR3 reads CASSTWDGLFNYGYTF. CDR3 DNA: TGTGCCAGCAGCACGTGGGACGGACTCTTTAACTATGGCTACACCTTC.

The CDR3 bases are TGCAGTGCTAGAGATAGCAGGGGGAACGAGCAGTACTTC. Translation: CSARDSRGNEQYF. The V gene is TRBV20-1, the J gene TRBJ2-7, with 7 bases that match TRBD1. CDR3 length equals 13 residues. Germline loops: CDR1 DFQATT, CDR2 SNEGSKA (reference sequence). V shed 0 bases, J shed 5 bases, and the junction held 4 bases outside the gene matches.

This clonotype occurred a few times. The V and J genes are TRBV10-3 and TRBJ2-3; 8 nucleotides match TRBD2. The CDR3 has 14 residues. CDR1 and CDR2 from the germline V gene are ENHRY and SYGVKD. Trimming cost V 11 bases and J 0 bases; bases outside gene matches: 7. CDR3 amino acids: CAAMTSVSTDTQYF. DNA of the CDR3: TGTGCCGCGATGACTAGCGTCAGCACAGATACGCAGTATTTT.

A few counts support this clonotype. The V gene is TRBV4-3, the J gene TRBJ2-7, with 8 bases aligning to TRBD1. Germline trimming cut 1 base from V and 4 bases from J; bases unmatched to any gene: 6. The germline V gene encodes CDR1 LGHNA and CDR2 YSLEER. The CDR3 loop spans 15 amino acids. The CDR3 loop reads CASSQVWTGRYEQYF. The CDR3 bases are TGCGCCAGCAGCCAAGTCTGGACAGGGAGGTACGAGCAGTACTTC.

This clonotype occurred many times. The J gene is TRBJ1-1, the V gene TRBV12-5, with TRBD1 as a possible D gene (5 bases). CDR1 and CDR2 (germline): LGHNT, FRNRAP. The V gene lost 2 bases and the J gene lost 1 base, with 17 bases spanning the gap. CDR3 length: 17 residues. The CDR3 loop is CASGLPYSGRGNTEAFF. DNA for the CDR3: TGTGCTAGTGGTTTGCCCTATTCAGGGAGAGGGAACACTGAAGCTTTCTTT.

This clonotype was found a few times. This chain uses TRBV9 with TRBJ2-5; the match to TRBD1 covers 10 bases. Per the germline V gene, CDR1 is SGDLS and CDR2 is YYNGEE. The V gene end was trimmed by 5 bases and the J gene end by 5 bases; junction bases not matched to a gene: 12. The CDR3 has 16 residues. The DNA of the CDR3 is TGTGCCAGCAGTGTCCGGGACAGGGGATTTCAGGAGACCCAGTACTTC. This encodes CASSVRDRGFQETQYF. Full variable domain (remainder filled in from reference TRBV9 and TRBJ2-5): DSGVTQTPKHLITATGQRVTLRCSPRSGDLSVYWYQQSLDQGLQFLIQYYNGEERAKGNILERFSAQQFPDLHSELNLSSLELGDSALYFCASSVRDRGFQETQYFGPGTRLLVL.

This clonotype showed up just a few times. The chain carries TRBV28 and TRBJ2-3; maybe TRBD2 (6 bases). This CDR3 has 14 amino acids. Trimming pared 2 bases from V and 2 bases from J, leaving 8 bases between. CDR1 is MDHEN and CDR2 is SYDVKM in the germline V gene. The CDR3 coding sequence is TGTGCCAGCAGTTTAGGAGGGGTCACAGATACGCAGTATTTT. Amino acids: CASSLGGVTDTQYF.

The CDR3 DNA is TGTGCCAGCAGCTTACCCGGGACTAGCGGGAGTTACGAGCAGTACTTC. Protein sequence: CASSLPGTSGSYEQYF. The chain carries TRBV7-2 and TRBJ2-7; 14 bases align to TRBD2. The CDR3 runs 16 residues. CDR1 SGHTA and CDR2 FQGNSA come from the germline V gene. The junction had 4 bases not matched to a gene; V was cut back by 2 bases and J by 4 bases.

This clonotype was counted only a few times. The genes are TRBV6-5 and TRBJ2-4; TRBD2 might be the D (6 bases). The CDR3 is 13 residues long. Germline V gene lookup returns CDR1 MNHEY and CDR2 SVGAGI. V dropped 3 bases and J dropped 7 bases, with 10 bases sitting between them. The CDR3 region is CASSYGGTNIQYF. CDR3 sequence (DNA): TGTGCCAGCAGTTATGGCGGGACTAACATTCAGTACTTC.

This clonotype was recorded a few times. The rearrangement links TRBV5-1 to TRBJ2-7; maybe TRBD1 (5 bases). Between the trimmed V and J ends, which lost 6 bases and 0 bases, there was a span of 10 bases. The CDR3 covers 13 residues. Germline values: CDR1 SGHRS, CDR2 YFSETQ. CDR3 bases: TGCGCCAGCAACCCTGACAGCTCCTACGAGCAGTACTTC. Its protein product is CASNPDSSYEQYF.

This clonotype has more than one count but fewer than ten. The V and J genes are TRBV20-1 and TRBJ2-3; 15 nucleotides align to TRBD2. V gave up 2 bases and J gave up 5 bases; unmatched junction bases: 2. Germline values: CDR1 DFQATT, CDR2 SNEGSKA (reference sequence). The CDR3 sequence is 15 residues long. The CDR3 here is CSARRTSGREDTQYF. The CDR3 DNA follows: TGCAGTGCTAGACGGACTAGCGGGAGGGAAGATACGCAGTATTTT.

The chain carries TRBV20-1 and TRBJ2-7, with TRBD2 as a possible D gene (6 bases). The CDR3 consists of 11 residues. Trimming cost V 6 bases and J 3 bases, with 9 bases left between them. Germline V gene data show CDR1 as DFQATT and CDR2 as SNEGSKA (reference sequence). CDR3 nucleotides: TGCAGTGCGGGGGGTAACTACGAGCAGTACTTC. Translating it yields CSAGGNYEQYF.

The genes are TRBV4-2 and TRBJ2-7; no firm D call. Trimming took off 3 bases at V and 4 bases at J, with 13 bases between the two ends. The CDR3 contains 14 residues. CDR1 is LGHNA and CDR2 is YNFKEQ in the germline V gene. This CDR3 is CASSHAISTYEQYF. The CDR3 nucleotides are TGTGCCAGCAGCCACGCCATCAGTACTTACGAGCAGTACTTC.

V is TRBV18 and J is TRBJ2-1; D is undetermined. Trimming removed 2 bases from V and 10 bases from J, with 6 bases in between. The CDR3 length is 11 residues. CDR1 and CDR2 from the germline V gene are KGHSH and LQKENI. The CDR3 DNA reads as TGTGCCAGCTCACCAAGGCTGGAGCAGTTCTTC. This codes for CASSPRLEQFF.

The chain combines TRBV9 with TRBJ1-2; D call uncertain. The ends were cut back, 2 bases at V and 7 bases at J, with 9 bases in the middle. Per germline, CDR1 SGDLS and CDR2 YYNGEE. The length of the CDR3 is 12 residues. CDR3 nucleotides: TGTGCCAGCAGCGTGGAGGGTCTTGGCTACACCTTC. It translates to CASSVEGLGYTF.

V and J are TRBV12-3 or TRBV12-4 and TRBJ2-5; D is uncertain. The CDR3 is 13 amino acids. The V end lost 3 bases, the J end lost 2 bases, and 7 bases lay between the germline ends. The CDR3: CASSFSRQETQYF. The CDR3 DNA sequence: TGTGCCAGCAGTTTTTCGAGGCAAGAGACCCAGTACTTC.

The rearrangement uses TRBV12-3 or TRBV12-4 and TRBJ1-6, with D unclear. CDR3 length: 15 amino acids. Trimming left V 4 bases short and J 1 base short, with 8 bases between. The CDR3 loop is CASSSRSSYNSPLHF. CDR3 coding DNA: TGTGCCAGCAGTTCCCGGAGTTCCTATAATTCACCCCTCCACTTT.

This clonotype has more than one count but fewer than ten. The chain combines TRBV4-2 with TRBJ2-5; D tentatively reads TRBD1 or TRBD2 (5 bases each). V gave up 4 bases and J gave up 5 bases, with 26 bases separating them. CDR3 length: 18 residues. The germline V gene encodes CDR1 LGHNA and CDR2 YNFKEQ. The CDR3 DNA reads TGTGCCAGCAGCCCCCCACAGGCTATAGGGACCGAAGGGGAGACCCAGTACTTC. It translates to CASSPPQAIGTEGETQYF.

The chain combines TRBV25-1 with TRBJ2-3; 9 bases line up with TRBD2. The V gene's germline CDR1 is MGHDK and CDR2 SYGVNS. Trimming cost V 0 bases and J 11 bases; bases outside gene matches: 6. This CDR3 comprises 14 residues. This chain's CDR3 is CASSEYRRAGGQYF. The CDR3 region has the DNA TGTGCCAGCAGTGAATATAGAAGAGCGGGAGGGCAGTATTTT.

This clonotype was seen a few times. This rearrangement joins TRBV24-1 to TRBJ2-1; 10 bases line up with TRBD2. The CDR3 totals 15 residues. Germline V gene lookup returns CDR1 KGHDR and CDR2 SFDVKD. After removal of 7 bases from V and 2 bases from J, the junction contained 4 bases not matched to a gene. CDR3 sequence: CATRPAGGPYNEQFF. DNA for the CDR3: TGTGCCACCAGACCAGCGGGAGGGCCCTACAATGAGCAGTTCTTC.